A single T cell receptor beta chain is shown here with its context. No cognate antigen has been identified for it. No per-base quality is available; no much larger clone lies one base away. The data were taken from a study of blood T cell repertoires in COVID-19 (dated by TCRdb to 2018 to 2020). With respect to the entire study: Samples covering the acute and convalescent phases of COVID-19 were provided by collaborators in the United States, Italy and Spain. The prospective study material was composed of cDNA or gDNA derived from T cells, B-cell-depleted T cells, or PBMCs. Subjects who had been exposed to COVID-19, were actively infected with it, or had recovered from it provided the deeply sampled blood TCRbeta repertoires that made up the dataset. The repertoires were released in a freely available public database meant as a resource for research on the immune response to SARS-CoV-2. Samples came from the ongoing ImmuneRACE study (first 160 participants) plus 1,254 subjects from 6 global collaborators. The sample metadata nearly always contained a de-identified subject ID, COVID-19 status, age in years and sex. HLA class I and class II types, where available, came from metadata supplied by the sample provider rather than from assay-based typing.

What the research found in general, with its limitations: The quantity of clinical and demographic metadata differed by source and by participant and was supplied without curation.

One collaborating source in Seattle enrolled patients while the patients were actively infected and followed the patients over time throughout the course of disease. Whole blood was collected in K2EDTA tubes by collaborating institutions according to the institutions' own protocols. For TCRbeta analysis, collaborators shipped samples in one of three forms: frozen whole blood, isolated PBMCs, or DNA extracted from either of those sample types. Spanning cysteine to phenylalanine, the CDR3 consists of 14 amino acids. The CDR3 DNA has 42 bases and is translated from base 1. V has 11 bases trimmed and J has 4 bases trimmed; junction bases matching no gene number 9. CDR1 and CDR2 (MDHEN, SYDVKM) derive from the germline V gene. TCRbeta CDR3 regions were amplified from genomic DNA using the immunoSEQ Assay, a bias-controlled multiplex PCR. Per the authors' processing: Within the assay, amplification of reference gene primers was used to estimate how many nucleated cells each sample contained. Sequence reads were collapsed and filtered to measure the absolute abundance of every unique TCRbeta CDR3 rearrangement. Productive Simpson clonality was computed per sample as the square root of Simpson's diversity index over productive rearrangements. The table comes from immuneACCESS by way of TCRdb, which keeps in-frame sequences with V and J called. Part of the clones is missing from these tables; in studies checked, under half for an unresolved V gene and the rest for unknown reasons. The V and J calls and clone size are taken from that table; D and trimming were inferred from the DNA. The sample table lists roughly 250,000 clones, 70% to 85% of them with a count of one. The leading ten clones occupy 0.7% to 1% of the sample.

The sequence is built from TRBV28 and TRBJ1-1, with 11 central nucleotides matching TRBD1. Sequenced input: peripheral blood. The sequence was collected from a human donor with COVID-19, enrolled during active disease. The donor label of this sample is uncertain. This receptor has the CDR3 CAVKGTGGGTEAFF. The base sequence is TGTGCCGTAAAAGGGACAGGGGGAGGCACTGAAGCTTTCTTT.